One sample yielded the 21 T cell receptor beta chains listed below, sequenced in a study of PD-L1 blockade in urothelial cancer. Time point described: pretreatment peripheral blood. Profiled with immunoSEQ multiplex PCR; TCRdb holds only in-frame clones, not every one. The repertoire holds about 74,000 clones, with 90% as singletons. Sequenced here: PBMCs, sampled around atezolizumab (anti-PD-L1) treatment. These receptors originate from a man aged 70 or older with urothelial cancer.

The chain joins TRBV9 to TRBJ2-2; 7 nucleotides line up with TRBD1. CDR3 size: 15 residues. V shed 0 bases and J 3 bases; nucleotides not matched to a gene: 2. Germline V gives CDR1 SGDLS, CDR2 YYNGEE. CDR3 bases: TGTGCCAGCAGCGTAGGGGACAGCTACACCGGGGAGCTGTTTTTT. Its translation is CASSVGDSYTGELFF.

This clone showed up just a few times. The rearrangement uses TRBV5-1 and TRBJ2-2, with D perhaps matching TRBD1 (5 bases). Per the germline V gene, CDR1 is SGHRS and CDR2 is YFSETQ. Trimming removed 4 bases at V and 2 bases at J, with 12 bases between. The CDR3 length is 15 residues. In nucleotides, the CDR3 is TGCGCCAGCAGCGTACCACAGGACAACACCGGGGAGCTGTTTTTT. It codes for CASSVPQDNTGELFF.

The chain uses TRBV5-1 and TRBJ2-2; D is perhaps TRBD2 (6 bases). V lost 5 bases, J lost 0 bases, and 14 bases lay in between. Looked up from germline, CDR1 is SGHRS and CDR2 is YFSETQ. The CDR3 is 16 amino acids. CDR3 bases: TGCGCCAGCAGTTATGGACTACTCTCGAACACCGGGGAGCTGTTTTTT. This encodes CASSYGLLSNTGELFF.

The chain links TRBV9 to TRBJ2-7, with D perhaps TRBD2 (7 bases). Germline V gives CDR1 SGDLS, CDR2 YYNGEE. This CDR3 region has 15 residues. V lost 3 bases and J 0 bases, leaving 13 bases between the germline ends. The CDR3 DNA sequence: TGTGCCAGCAGCGGGGGAGGGGGAAGCTCCTACGAGCAGTACTTC. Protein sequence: CASSGGGGSSYEQYF.

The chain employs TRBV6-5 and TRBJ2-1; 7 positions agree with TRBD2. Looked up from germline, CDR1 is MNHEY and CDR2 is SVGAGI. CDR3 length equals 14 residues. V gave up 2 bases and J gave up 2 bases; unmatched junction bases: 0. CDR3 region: CASSYGLAYNEQFF. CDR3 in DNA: TGTGCCAGCAGTTACGGACTAGCCTACAATGAGCAGTTCTTC.

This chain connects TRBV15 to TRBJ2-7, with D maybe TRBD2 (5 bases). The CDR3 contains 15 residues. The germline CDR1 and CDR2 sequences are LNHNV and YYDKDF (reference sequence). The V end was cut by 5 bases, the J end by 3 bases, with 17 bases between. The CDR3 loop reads CATSSPLGRDYEQYF. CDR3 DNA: TGTGCCACCAGCTCCCCCTTGGGCCGGGACTACGAGCAGTACTTC.

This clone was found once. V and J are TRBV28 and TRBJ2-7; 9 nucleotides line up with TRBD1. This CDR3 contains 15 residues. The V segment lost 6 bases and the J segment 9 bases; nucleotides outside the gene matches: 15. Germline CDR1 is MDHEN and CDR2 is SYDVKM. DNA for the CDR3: TGTGCCAGCAGCGAGATAGGAGTGGGACAGGGAGTGCAGTACTTC. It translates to CASSEIGVGQGVQYF.

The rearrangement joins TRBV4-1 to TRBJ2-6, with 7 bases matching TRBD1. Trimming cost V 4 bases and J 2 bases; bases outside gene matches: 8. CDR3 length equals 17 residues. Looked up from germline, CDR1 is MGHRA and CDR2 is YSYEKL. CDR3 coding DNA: TGCGCCAGCAGCCTTCAAGGGGGCGCAACTGGGGCCAACGTCCTGACTTTC. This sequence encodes CASSLQGGATGANVLTF.

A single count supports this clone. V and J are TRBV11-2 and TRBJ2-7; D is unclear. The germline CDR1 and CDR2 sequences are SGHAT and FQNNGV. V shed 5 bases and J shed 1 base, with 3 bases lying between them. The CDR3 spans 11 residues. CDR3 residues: CASSPSYEQYF. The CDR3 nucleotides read TGTGCCAGCAGCCCGTCCTACGAGCAGTACTTC.

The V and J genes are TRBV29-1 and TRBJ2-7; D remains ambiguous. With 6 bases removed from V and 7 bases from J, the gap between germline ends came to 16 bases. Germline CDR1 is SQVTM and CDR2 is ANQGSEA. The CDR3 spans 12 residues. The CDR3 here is CSVLTVPTEQYF. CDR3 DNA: TGCAGCGTCCTCACCGTCCCAACTGAGCAGTACTTC.

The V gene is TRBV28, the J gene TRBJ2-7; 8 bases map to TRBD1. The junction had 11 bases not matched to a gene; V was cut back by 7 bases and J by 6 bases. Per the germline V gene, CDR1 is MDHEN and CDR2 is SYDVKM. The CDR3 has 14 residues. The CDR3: CASKTGVVSREQYF. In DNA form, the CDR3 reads TGTGCCAGCAAGACAGGGGTGGTCTCTCGCGAGCAGTACTTC. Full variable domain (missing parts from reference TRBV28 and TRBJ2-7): DVKVTQSSRYLVKRTGEKVFLECVQDMDHENMFWYRQDPGLGLRLIYFSYDVKMKEKGDIPEGYSVSREKKERFSLILESASTNQTSMYLCASKTGVVSREQYFGPGTRLTVT.

This CDR3 is CASSASGSKGYEQYF. For the CDR3, the DNA is TGTGCCAGCTCAGCGAGCGGGAGTAAAGGGTACGAGCAGTACTTC. The V call is TRBV18, the J call TRBJ2-7, with 8 positions matching TRBD2. The CDR3 is 15 residues long. CDR1 and CDR2 from the germline V gene are KGHSH and LQKENI. V gave up 5 bases and J gave up 4 bases; unmatched junction bases: 10.

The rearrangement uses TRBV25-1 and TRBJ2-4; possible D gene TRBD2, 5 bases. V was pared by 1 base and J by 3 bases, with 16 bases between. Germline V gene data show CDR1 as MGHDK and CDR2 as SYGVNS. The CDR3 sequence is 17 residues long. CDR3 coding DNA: TGTGCCAGCAGTGAATCGAAGATCGGGATCTACAAAAACATTCAGTACTTC. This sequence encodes CASSESKIGIYKNIQYF.

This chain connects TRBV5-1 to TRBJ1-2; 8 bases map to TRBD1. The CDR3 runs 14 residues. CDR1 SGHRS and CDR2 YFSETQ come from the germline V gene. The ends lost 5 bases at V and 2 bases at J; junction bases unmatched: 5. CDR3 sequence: CASSTTGGNYGYTF. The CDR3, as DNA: TGCGCCAGCAGTACCACAGGGGGAAACTATGGCTACACCTTC.

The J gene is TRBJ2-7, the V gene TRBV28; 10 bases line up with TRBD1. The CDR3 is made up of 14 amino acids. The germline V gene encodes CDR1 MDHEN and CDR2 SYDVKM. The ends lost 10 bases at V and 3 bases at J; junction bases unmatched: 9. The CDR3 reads CATQRRDRGYEQYF. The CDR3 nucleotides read TGTGCCACCCAACGGAGGGACAGGGGCTACGAGCAGTACTTC. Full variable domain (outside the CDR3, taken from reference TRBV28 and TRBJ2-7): DVKVTQSSRYLVKRTGEKVFLECVQDMDHENMFWYRQDPGLGLRLIYFSYDVKMKEKGDIPEGYSVSREKKERFSLILESASTNQTSMYLCATQRRDRGYEQYFGPGTRLTVT.

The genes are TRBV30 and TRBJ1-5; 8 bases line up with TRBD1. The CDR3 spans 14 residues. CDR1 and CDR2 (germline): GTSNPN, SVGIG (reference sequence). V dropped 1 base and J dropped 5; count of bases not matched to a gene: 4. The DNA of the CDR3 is TGTGCCTGGAGTGAGGGCAGGGGGCATCAGCCCCAGCATTTT. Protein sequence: CAWSEGRGHQPQHF. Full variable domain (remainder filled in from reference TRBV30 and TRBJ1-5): SQTIHQWPATLVQPVGSPLSLECTVEGTSNPNLYWYRQAAGRGLQLLFYSVGIGQISSEVPQNLSASRPQDRQFILSSKKLLLSDSGFYLCAWSEGRGHQPQHFGDGTRLSIL.

DNA for the CDR3: TGTGCCAGCAGCGTAGGGGGGGGCGCCTCTGACGAGCAGTACTTC. It specifies CASSVGGGASDEQYF. The chain carries TRBV9 and TRBJ2-7; tentatively, D is TRBD2 (7 bases). Trimming took 0 bases from V and 5 from J, leaving 15 bases between them. The CDR3 runs to 15 residues. The germline V gene encodes CDR1 SGDLS and CDR2 YYNGEE.

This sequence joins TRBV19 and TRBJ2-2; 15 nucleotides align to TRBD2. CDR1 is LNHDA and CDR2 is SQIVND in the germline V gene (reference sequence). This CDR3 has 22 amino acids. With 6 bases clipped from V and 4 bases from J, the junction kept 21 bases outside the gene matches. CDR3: CASSQQQGVGLAGGPGTGELFF. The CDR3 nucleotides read TGTGCCAGTAGCCAACAACAGGGAGTCGGACTAGCGGGAGGGCCAGGCACCGGGGAGCTGTTTTTT.

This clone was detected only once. The CDR3 protein is CASSPAGLKRSKNTEAFF. In DNA form, the CDR3 reads TGTGCCAGCTCACCCGCAGGGTTGAAGCGTTCCAAGAACACTGAAGCTTTCTTT. The chain links TRBV18 to TRBJ1-1; TRBD1 might be the D (5 bases). The CDR3 spans 18 residues. Deletions cut 3 bases from V and 1 base from J, with 21 bases between. Germline CDR1 is KGHSH and CDR2 is LQKENI. Complete variable domain (other parts from reference TRBV18 and TRBJ1-1): NAGVMQNPRHLVRRRGQEARLRCSPMKGHSHVYWYRQLPEEGLKFMVYLQKENIIDESGMPKERFSAEFPKEGPSILRIQQVVRGDSAAYFCASSPAGLKRSKNTEAFFGQGTRLTVV.

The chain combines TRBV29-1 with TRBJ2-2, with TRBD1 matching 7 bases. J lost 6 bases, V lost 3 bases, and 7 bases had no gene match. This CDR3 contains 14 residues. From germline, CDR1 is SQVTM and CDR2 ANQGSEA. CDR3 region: CSVDRGQGAGELFF. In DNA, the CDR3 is TGCAGCGTTGATCGGGGCCAGGGGGCCGGGGAGCTGTTTTTT.

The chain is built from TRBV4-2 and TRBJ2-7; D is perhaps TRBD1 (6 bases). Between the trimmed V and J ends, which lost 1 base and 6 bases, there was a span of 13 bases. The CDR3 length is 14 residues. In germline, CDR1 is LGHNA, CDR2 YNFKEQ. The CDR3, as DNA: TGTGCCAGCAGCCAAGGGGGGCTAGCTAGCGAGCAGTACTTC. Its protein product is CASSQGGLASEQYF.